This is a list of T cell receptor beta chains from one sample in a study of T cells after yellow fever vaccination. TCRdb analysed the 5' RACE reads with MiXCR anew, one entry per CDR3 protein. The sample contains fewer than 500,000 distinct CDR3 sequences, roughly 20% of which appear only once. Sample: PBMCs, taken before the yellow fever booster vaccination. The receptors were sampled from a young man who received the YFV17D yellow fever vaccine. Each CDR3 is given with its conserved first and last residue. Fields, in order: V gene, J gene, D gene, clone size, CDR3 protein, CDR3 DNA. A D gene is named only where the DNA matches it firmly. Size is omitted from some rows. Given values are once, few, many or a class for expanded clones.

TRBV5-5	TRBJ1-2	TRBD1	few	CASSTETGHYGYTF	TGTGCCAGCAGCACGGAGACAGGGCACTATGGCTACACCTTC
TRBV11-2	TRBJ1-3	-	-	CASSRDAGPNTIYF	TGTGCCAGCAGCCGGGACGCTGGGCCGAACACCATATATTTT
TRBV10-2	TRBJ2-5	TRBD2	few	CASSSGGRTSGGVETQYF	TGCGCCAGCAGTTCCGGAGGGAGGACTAGCGGGGGTGTTGAGACCCAGTACTTC
TRBV19	TRBJ2-5	TRBD1	few	CASRGTGSTETQYF	TGTGCCAGTAGAGGGACAGGGAGTACAGAGACCCAGTACTTC
TRBV6-1	TRBJ1-5	TRBD1	-	CASSTQGSQHF	TGTGCCAGCAGTACACAGGGGTCCCAGCATTTT
TRBV6-5	TRBJ1-3	-	few	CASSYLGEGNTIYF	TGTGCCAGCAGTTACCTCGGGGAGGGAAACACCATATATTTT
TRBV7-6	TRBJ2-5	TRBD1	many	CASIPLGQGRGETQYF	TGTGCCAGCATCCCCCTGGGACAGGGAAGAGGAGAGACCCAGTACTTC
TRBV4-2	TRBJ2-4	-	-	CASSQVSGLAKNIQYF	TGTGCCAGCAGCCAAGTTTCGGGCCTAGCCAAAAACATTCAGTACTTC
TRBV14	TRBJ2-7	-	-	CASSQDPTGSGQYF	TGTGCCAGCAGCCAAGACCCCACGGGGTCGGGGCAGTACTTC
TRBV7-9	TRBJ1-5	-	-	CASSSQGRQPQHF	TGTGCCAGCAGCTCACAGGGACGGCAGCCCCAGCATTTT
TRBV11-2	TRBJ1-4	-	-	CASSLVREGDEKLFF	TGTGCCAGCAGCTTAGTACGAGAAGGTGATGAAAAACTGTTTTTT
TRBV7-8	TRBJ2-6	-	-	CASSLGHRSGANVLTF	TGTGCCAGCAGCCTTGGACACCGCTCTGGGGCCAACGTCCTGACTTTC
TRBV9	TRBJ2-1	TRBD1	few	CASSGWTGVYNEQFF	TGTGCCAGCAGCGGATGGACAGGGGTCTACAATGAGCAGTTCTTC
TRBV5-1	TRBJ1-1	TRBD1	-	CASTGGTGTEAFF	TGCGCCAGCACAGGGGGCACGGGCACTGAAGCTTTCTTT
TRBV6-1	TRBJ2-2	TRBD2	-	CASSERGGAGELFF	TGTGCCAGCAGTGAACGCGGGGGTGCCGGGGAGCTGTTTTTT
TRBV29-1	TRBJ2-2	TRBD2	-	CSVEVAGGPLSTGELFF	TGCAGCGTTGAAGTCGCGGGGGGCCCTCTTTCCACCGGGGAGCTGTTTTTT
TRBV5-1	TRBJ2-3	-	few	CASSDGISDTQYF	TGCGCCAGCAGCGACGGGATTTCGGATACGCAGTATTTT
TRBV5-1	TRBJ2-1	TRBD2	-	CASSLLAGVEYEQFF	TGCGCCAGCAGCTTACTAGCGGGGGTTGAGTATGAGCAGTTCTTC
TRBV7-9	TRBJ1-6	-	-	CASSLASPGEFSPLHF	TGTGCCAGCAGCTTAGCGTCGCCAGGGGAGTTCTCACCCCTCCACTTT
TRBV7-6	TRBJ2-1	-	few	CASSLGGAANEQFF	TGTGCCAGCAGCTTAGGGGGGGCGGCAAATGAGCAGTTCTTC
TRBV21-1	TRBJ1-2	-	many	CASPPGGTGGYTF	TGTGCCAGCCCGCCCGGCGGGACGGGTGGCTACACCTTC
TRBV6-6	TRBJ2-1	-	-	CASSPGRGDEQFF	TGTGCCAGCAGCCCTGGTAGGGGGGATGAGCAGTTCTTC
TRBV11-3	TRBJ2-7	-	-	CASSWTLLGEQYF	TGTGCCAGCAGCTGGACTCTCCTTGGCGAGCAGTACTTC
TRBV12-3/TRBV12-4	TRBJ2-1	TRBD2	-	CASSLLSSGLNEQFF	TGTGCCAGCAGTTTATTGTCTAGCGGGTTGAATGAGCAGTTCTTC
TRBV29-1	TRBJ1-4	-	-	CSVGASNEKLFF	TGCAGCGTTGGCGCAAGTAATGAAAAACTGTTTTTT
TRBV6-2/TRBV6-3	TRBJ1-5	TRBD1	-	CASSYSTGGLSTNQPQHF	TGTGCCAGCAGTTACTCCACAGGGGGGTTGAGTACCAATCAGCCCCAGCATTTT
TRBV27	TRBJ2-5	-	few	CASRGVAETQYF	TGTGCCAGCAGAGGAGTAGCCGAGACCCAGTACTTC
TRBV4-2	TRBJ1-5	-	few	CASSQDHGVGENWAQHF	TGTGCCAGCAGCCAAGATCACGGCGTGGGAGAGAATTGGGCCCAGCATTTT
TRBV10-1	TRBJ2-3	-	few	CASSAVLGGGTDTQYF	TGCGCCAGCAGCGCCGTTTTAGGGGGGGGTACAGATACGCAGTATTTT
TRBV7-2	TRBJ2-3	-	many	CASSFRFPDTQYF	TGTGCCAGCAGCTTCAGGTTCCCAGATACGCAGTATTTT
TRBV20-1	TRBJ2-3	-	few	CSASGSRADTQYF	TGCAGTGCTAGCGGCAGTCGGGCGGATACGCAGTATTTT
TRBV4-1	TRBJ2-3	-	-	CASSPTGLEDTQYF	TGCGCCAGCAGCCCTACCGGCCTGGAAGATACGCAGTATTTT
TRBV5-1	TRBJ2-7	-	few	CASSASGDISYEQYF	TGCGCCAGCAGCGCCTCGGGGGACATCTCCTACGAGCAGTACTTC
TRBV20-1	TRBJ1-1	-	few	CSARPGDGTFGTEAFF	TGCAGTGCTAGGCCCGGGGATGGGACCTTTGGGACTGAAGCTTTCTTT
TRBV5-8	TRBJ2-7	-	-	CASSRGPYYEQYF	TGTGCCAGCAGCCGCGGACCTTACTACGAGCAGTACTTC
TRBV12-3/TRBV12-4	TRBJ2-3	TRBD2	many	CASSLGQRGRGTDTQYF	TGTGCCAGCAGTTTAGGGCAGCGGGGCCGAGGAACAGATACGCAGTATTTT
TRBV5-1	TRBJ2-3	-	many	CASSLRQGSTDTQYF	TGCGCCAGCAGCTTGCGTCAGGGTAGCACAGATACGCAGTATTTT
TRBV4-1	TRBJ1-5	TRBD1	once	CASSRWLGTVLSADHQPQHF	TGCGCCAGCAGCCGGTGGTTAGGGACAGTTTTGTCGGCTGACCACCAGCCCCAGCATTTT
TRBV6-6	TRBJ2-1	TRBD2	-	CASSTTTSGGSNEQFF	TGTGCCAGCAGTACCACAACTAGCGGGGGAAGCAATGAGCAGTTCTTC
TRBV29-1	TRBJ1-4	TRBD1	once	CSVEGTGQEKLFF	TGCAGCGTTGAGGGGACAGGGCAAGAAAAACTGTTTTTT
TRBV7-2	TRBJ2-3	TRBD2	few	CASAGGPPDTQYF	TGTGCCAGCGCGGGGGGGCCCCCAGATACGCAGTATTTT
TRBV29-1	TRBJ2-2	TRBD1	-	CSVEGTGVDTGELFF	TGCAGCGTTGAGGGCACAGGGGTTGACACCGGGGAGCTGTTTTTT
TRBV7-7	TRBJ1-1	TRBD1	few	CASREIRGDTEAFF	TGTGCCAGCAGAGAAATCAGGGGGGACACTGAAGCTTTCTTT
TRBV6-1	TRBJ2-2	TRBD1	few	CASRTGPSNTGELFF	TGTGCCAGCAGGACAGGGCCTTCGAACACCGGGGAGCTGTTTTTT
TRBV4-1	TRBJ1-3	-	-	CASSQEGVTGSGNTIYF	TGCGCCAGCAGCCAAGAGGGCGTCACGGGCTCTGGAAACACCATATATTTT
TRBV18	TRBJ2-1	-	-	CASSPVVASLSYNEQFF	TGTGCCAGCTCACCAGTAGTAGCTTCGCTATCCTACAATGAGCAGTTCTTC
TRBV9	TRBJ1-1	-	few	CASSYRDSTEAFF	TGTGCCAGCAGCTACAGGGATTCCACTGAAGCTTTCTTT
TRBV20-1	TRBJ2-1	-	few	CSVDSRTNYYNEQFF	TGCAGTGTTGACTCGCGAACCAACTACTACAATGAGCAGTTCTTC
TRBV5-1	TRBJ2-7	-	-	CASSLGADYEQYF	TGCGCCAGCAGCTTGGGGGCTGACTACGAGCAGTACTTC
TRBV5-1	TRBJ1-4	-	-	CASSLERMLGEKLFF	TGCGCCAGCAGCTTGGAACGCATGTTAGGTGAAAAACTGTTTTTT
TRBV6-6	TRBJ2-2	-	few	CASSYSIGHSGELFF	TGTGCCAGCAGTTACTCGATCGGTCACTCCGGGGAGCTGTTTTTT
TRBV7-9	TRBJ2-5	TRBD1	few	CASSVAGTGIETQYF	TGTGCCAGCAGCGTCGCCGGGACAGGGATAGAGACCCAGTACTTC
TRBV4-3	TRBJ1-5	-	-	CASSERLDRNQPQHF	TGCGCCAGCAGCGAACGACTGGACCGCAATCAGCCCCAGCATTTT
TRBV4-2	TRBJ2-3	-	-	CASSQGSHTQYF	TGTGCCAGCAGCCAAGGAAGCCATACGCAGTATTTT
TRBV20-1	TRBJ2-5	-	few	CSASTVGTSETQYF	TGCAGTGCTTCTACTGTTGGGACGTCTGAGACCCAGTACTTC
TRBV29-1	TRBJ2-5	TRBD1	few	CSVGAGGSVKTQYF	TGCAGCGTTGGAGCAGGGGGCTCAGTTAAGACCCAGTACTTC
TRBV7-9	TRBJ2-5	-	-	CASSLSQGRETQYF	TGTGCCAGCAGCTTATCTCAGGGGAGGGAGACCCAGTACTTC
TRBV6-5	TRBJ1-1	-	-	CASSSPGVTEAFF	TGTGCCAGCAGTTCCCCCGGAGTCACTGAAGCTTTCTTT
TRBV5-5	TRBJ2-3	-	-	CASSLAPTDTLYF	TGTGCCAGCAGCTTGGCGCCCACAGATACGCTGTATTTT
TRBV6-5	TRBJ2-2	TRBD2	-	CASSYQGLGVSGELFF	TGTGCCAGCAGTTACCAAGGACTAGGTGTTTCCGGGGAGCTGTTTTTT